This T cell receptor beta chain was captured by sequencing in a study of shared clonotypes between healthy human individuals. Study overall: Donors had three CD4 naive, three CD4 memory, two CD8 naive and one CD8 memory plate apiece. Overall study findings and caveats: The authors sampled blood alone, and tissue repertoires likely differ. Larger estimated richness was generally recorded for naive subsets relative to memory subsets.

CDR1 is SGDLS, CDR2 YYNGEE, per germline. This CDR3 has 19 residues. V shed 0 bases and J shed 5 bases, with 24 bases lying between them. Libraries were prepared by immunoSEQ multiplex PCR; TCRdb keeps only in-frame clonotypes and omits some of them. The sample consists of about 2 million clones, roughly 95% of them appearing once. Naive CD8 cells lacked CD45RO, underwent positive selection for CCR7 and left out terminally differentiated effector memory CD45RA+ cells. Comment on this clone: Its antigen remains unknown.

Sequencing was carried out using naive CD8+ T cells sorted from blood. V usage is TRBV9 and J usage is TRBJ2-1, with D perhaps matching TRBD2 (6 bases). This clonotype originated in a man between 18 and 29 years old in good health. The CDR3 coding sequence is TGTGCCAGCAGCGTAGACTGGCTCTTCAGCCGGGAGTCGCACAATGAGCAGTTCTTC. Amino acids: CASSVDWLFSRESHNEQFF.